This entry lists 21 T cell receptor beta chains sequenced from one sample in a study of technical replicates of blood from several donors. Sequenced by immunoSEQ multiplex PCR; TCRdb stores in-frame clones only, minus some. The profile shows about 70,000 clones, roughly 90% of them singletons. Source material: T cells isolated from PBMCs. The receptors stem from a human donor in good health.

The chain recombines TRBV28 with TRBJ2-7; TRBD1 aligns across 9 bases. The CDR3 sequence is 15 residues long. V gave up 4 bases and J gave up 0 bases; unmatched junction bases: 4. The germline gives CDR1 MDHEN, CDR2 SYDVKM. The CDR3 nucleotides read TGTGCCAGCAGTTCCTTGACAGGGGGCTCCTACGAGCAGTACTTC. Its protein is CASSSLTGGSYEQYF.

This clone appeared once. This chain links TRBV19 with TRBJ1-5, with 8 bases fitting TRBD1. CDR3 length equals 14 residues. The germline gives CDR1 LNHDA, CDR2 SQIVND (reference sequence). V dropped 10 bases and J dropped 4; count of bases not matched to a gene: 9. The CDR3 reads CAIPGTGRNQPQHF. For the CDR3, the DNA is TGTGCCATACCAGGGACAGGTCGTAATCAGCCCCAGCATTTT. Based on the CDR3 plus reference TRBV19 and TRBJ1-5, the full variable domain is DGGITQSPKYLFRKEGQNVTLSCEQNLNHDAMYWYRQDPGQGLRLIYYSQIVNDFQKGDIAEGYSVSREKKESFPLTVTSAQKNPTAFYLCAIPGTGRNQPQHFGDGTRLSIL.

V and J are TRBV19 and TRBJ2-7; D ambiguous. The V and J ends lost 5 bases and 6 bases respectively, with 14 bases between them. Germline V lookup: CDR1 LNHDA, CDR2 SQIVND (reference sequence). The CDR3 is made up of 13 amino acids. CDR3 residues: CASSALRLAEQYF. CDR3 bases: TGTGCCAGTAGTGCACTAAGATTGGCCGAGCAGTACTTC.

V gene TRBV6-1 combines with J gene TRBJ2-3, with D unresolved. Looked up from germline, CDR1 is MNHNS and CDR2 is SASEGT. Trimming pared 1 base from V and 6 bases from J, leaving 14 bases between. The CDR3 sequence is 15 residues long. For the CDR3, the DNA is TGTGCCAGCAGTGAAGTCGGGTCCCCCTCGGATACGCAGTATTTT. Amino acids: CASSEVGSPSDTQYF.

V and J are TRBV7-9 and TRBJ2-1, with 7 bases fitting TRBD2. The germline CDR1 and CDR2 sequences are SEHNR and FQNEAQ (reference sequence). V shed 5 bases and J 0 bases; nucleotides not matched to a gene: 16. The CDR3 is 19 amino acids. DNA for the CDR3: TGTGCCAGCAGCCCCATACCGGTAACTAGCGAAAGCTCCTACAATGAGCAGTTCTTC. Its translation: CASSPIPVTSESSYNEQFF. Complete variable domain (other parts from reference TRBV7-9 and TRBJ2-1): DTGVSQNPRHKITKRGQNVTFRCDPISEHNRLYWYRQTLGQGPEFLTYFQNEAQLEKSRLLSDRFSAERPKGSFSTLEIQRTEQGDSAMYLCASSPIPVTSESSYNEQFFGPGTRLTVL.

The rearrangement uses TRBV4-1 and TRBJ2-2; the D gene is possibly TRBD2 (6 bases). CDR1 and CDR2 (germline): MGHRA, YSYEKL. The CDR3 runs to 16 residues. V gave up 0 bases and J gave up 6 bases, with 14 bases separating them. For the CDR3, the DNA is TGCGCCAGCAGCCAAGATCAGGGAGGAAGCGCCGGGGAGCTGTTTTTT. This codes for CASSQDQGGSAGELFF.

This chain joins TRBV28 and TRBJ2-3; perhaps TRBD2 as D (5 bases). CDR1 is MDHEN and CDR2 is SYDVKM in the germline V gene. The CDR3 has 14 residues. Trimming shortened V by 7 bases and J by 4 bases, and 15 bases separated the two germline ends. CDR3 in DNA: TGTGCCAGCATCGCGAGGGCCGTGGCAGATACGCAGTATTTT. Encoded protein: CASIARAVADTQYF.

The chain couples TRBV7-9 to TRBJ2-7; D is ambiguous. CDR3 size: 12 residues. V gave up 5 bases and J gave up 0 bases, with 5 bases separating them. Germline V gene data show CDR1 as SEHNR and CDR2 as FQNEAQ (reference sequence). CDR3 sequence: CASSESSYEQYF. The CDR3, as DNA: TGTGCCAGCAGCGAGAGCTCCTACGAGCAGTACTTC.

This clone was seen once. V usage is TRBV6-9 and J usage is TRBJ1-5, with a weak D call TRBD1 (5 bases). Germline V lookup: CDR1 MNHGY, CDR2 SVAAGI. This CDR3 contains 18 residues. Trimming took off 5 bases at V and 7 bases at J, with 27 bases between the two ends. The CDR3, as DNA: TGTGCCAGCAGTCCGGGGGAGCCCAAAAGTGGGGATATCCAGCCCCAGCATTTT. This codes for CASSPGEPKSGDIQPQHF.

The chain is built from TRBV21-1 and TRBJ2-1; the table's D call of TRBD2 was not tested on the DNA. TRBV21-1 is a known pseudogene. The CDR3 spans 14 residues. As DNA, the CDR3 is TGTGCCAGCAGCAGGCCGACTCCCGTCGGGGAGCAGTTCTTC. As protein: CASSRPTPVGEQFF.

The chain joins TRBV5-1 to TRBJ2-3; 7 nucleotides align to TRBD1. V shed 4 bases, J shed 5 bases, and the junction held 7 bases outside the gene matches. Germline assignment: CDR1 SGHRS and CDR2 YFSETQ. The CDR3 length is 14 residues. This chain's CDR3 is CASSRTGLGDTQYF. The CDR3 bases are TGCGCCAGCAGCAGGACAGGTTTAGGAGATACGCAGTATTTT.

This chain connects TRBV5-1 to TRBJ1-1; no definite D call. The V and J ends lost 2 bases and 8 bases respectively, with 7 bases between them. The germline V gene has CDR1 SGHRS and CDR2 YFSETQ. This CDR3 has 11 residues. The CDR3 loop reads CASSFSGEAFF. CDR3 in DNA: TGCGCCAGCAGCTTCTCCGGGGAAGCTTTCTTT.

J is TRBJ1-1 and V is TRBV19; D is perhaps TRBD1 (6 bases). CDR3 length equals 16 residues. Germline V gene lookup returns CDR1 LNHDA and CDR2 SQIVND (reference sequence). V lost 3 bases and J 0 bases, leaving 14 bases between the germline ends. In DNA, the CDR3 is TGTGCCAGTAGTATCAACTCAGGGGAGATGAACACTGAAGCTTTCTTT. This translates into CASSINSGEMNTEAFF.

The chain carries TRBV10-2 and TRBJ1-3; D remains unclear. The CDR3 covers 14 residues. V shed 2 bases and J shed 0 bases, with 5 bases lying between them. Germline loops: CDR1 WSHSY, CDR2 SAAADI. The CDR3 coding sequence is TGCGCCAGCAGTGAGCTGTTCTCTGGAAACACCATATATTTT. Encoded protein: CASSELFSGNTIYF.

The V and J genes are TRBV14 and TRBJ2-7; 7 positions match TRBD1. Germline V gene data show CDR1 as SGHDN and CDR2 as FVKESK. The V and J ends lost 5 bases and 6 bases, in that order; junction bases with no gene match: 10. There are 14 residues in the CDR3. The CDR3 bases are TGTGCCAGCAGCTTCGACAGGGAGATCGGCGAGCAGTACTTC. Translation: CASSFDREIGEQYF.

This clone was recorded only once. This chain uses TRBV27 with TRBJ2-1; TRBD1 matches 7 bases. Germline CDR1 MNHEY, CDR2 SMNVEV (reference sequence). Germline trimming cut 5 bases from V and 10 bases from J; bases unmatched to any gene: 5. The CDR3 is 12 amino acids. In DNA, the CDR3 is TGTGCCAGCAGTGAATGGGGACAGGAGCAGTTCTTC. It is translated as CASSEWGQEQFF.

The V and J genes are TRBV10-3 and TRBJ2-7; 8 positions match TRBD1. V was pared by 0 bases and J by 6 bases, with 4 bases of the junction left unmatched. The V gene's germline CDR1 is ENHRY and CDR2 SYGVKD. There are 14 residues in the CDR3. The CDR3 protein is CAISESGQGGEQYF. Written as DNA, the CDR3 is TGTGCCATCAGTGAGTCTGGACAGGGAGGCGAGCAGTACTTC.

The chain recombines TRBV5-6 with TRBJ1-2; a weak D match, TRBD1 (5 bases). CDR3 length equals 15 residues. CDR1 and CDR2 (germline): SGHDT, YYEEEE. Trimming removed 4 bases from V and 4 bases from J, with 17 bases in between. The CDR3 bases are TGTGCCAGCAGCCTCTGGGGGGACTCCCGCTATGGCTACACCTTC. This codes for CASSLWGDSRYGYTF.

V and J are TRBV19 and TRBJ2-7, with D unresolved. The CDR3 is 13 residues long. V lost 3 bases, J lost 2 bases, and 8 bases lay in between. Germline V gives CDR1 LNHDA, CDR2 SQIVND (reference sequence). CDR3 sequence reads: CASSMGIPYEQYF. The CDR3, as DNA: TGTGCCAGTAGTATGGGCATCCCCTACGAGCAGTACTTC. Filled out from reference TRBV19 and TRBJ2-7, the complete variable domain reads DGGITQSPKYLFRKEGQNVTLSCEQNLNHDAMYWYRQDPGQGLRLIYYSQIVNDFQKGDIAEGYSVSREKKESFPLTVTSAQKNPTAFYLCASSMGIPYEQYFGPGTRLTVT.

The chain links TRBV5-1 to TRBJ1-5; 7 bases match TRBD1. The CDR3 has 13 residues. Trimming cost V 4 bases and J 4 bases; bases outside gene matches: 2. CDR1 is SGHRS and CDR2 is YFSETQ in the germline V gene. The CDR3 DNA sequence: TGCGCCAGCAGCGTGGGACAGAATCAGCCCCAGCATTTT. Amino acid sequence: CASSVGQNQPQHF.

V usage is TRBV6-6 and J usage is TRBJ2-1; no clear D gene. V lost 8 bases and J 8 bases, leaving 7 bases between the germline ends. This CDR3 is 10 amino acids long. Germline V gene data show CDR1 as MNHNY and CDR2 as SVGAGI (reference sequence). The CDR3 reads CASREDEQFF. In DNA form, the CDR3 reads TGTGCCAGCCGAGAGGATGAGCAGTTCTTC.